The 9 T cell receptor beta chains below were found in one sample sequenced in a study of cytomegalovirus exposure and HLA in healthy donors. In the PCR, 60 Vbeta and 13 Jbeta primers were used. This table comes from immunoSEQ multiplex PCR, and its TCRdb copy is limited to in-frame clones, with some not included. The sample's table shows 100,000 to 150,000 clones. The sequenced sample was PBMCs. These receptors all stem from a man aged 25 to 40 in good health and CMV-seronegative.

The gene calls are TRBV5-1 and TRBJ1-4; D possibly corresponds to TRBD1 (5 bases). V gave up 0 bases and J gave up 3 bases, with 9 bases separating them. The CDR3 is 15 residues long. Germline assignment: CDR1 SGHRS and CDR2 YFSETQ. CDR3 nucleotide sequence: TGCGCCAGCAGCTTGGAAGGGGCCTCTAATGAAAAACTGTTTTTT. This codes for CASSLEGASNEKLFF.

The chain employs TRBV2 and TRBJ2-5; TRBD2 is a possible D gene (5 bases). Matching the DNA end better, TRBJ2-7 makes the J call doubtful. In germline, CDR1 is SNHLY, CDR2 FYNNEI. CDR3 length: 12 amino acids. The CDR3 spells CASSGSSYEQYF. DNA of the CDR3: TGTGCCAGTTCGGGGAGTTCCTACGAGCAGTACTTC.

The chain carries TRBV10-3 and TRBJ2-5; 7 bases are a match to TRBD1. The end of the DNA fits TRBJ2-7 better, so the J call may be wrong. CDR3 size: 13 residues. Germline V gives CDR1 ENHRY, CDR2 SYGVKD. CDR3 DNA: TGTGCCATCAGAACAGGGGACTCCTACGAGCAGTACTTC. As protein: CAIRTGDSYEQYF.

This sequence joins TRBV5-1 and TRBJ2-7; tentatively, D is TRBD1 (5 bases). V was clipped by 1 base and J by 2 bases, with 16 bases between them. Germline CDR1 is SGHRS and CDR2 is YFSETQ. The CDR3 spans 16 residues. The CDR3 is CASSLMWNRRTYEQYF. CDR3 DNA sequence: TGCGCCAGCAGCTTGATGTGGAACAGGCGGACCTACGAGCAGTACTTC.

The chain carries TRBV5-1 and TRBJ1-1; D perhaps matches TRBD1 (5 bases). The CDR3 contains 12 residues. V dropped 7 bases and J dropped 2 bases, with 9 bases sitting between them. Germline loops: CDR1 SGHRS, CDR2 YFSETQ. The CDR3 sequence: CASGQGNTEAFF. CDR3 nucleotides: TGCGCCAGCGGGCAGGGCAACACTGAAGCTTTCTTT.

The rearrangement links TRBV2 to TRBJ2-1; 9 positions agree with TRBD1. The CDR3 is 14 residues long. Per germline, CDR1 SNHLY and CDR2 FYNNEI. Trimming cost V 7 bases and J 9 bases; bases outside gene matches: 10. CDR3 coding DNA: TGTGCCAGCAAAGGGACAGGGCCGAGGAGTGAGCAGTTCTTC. As protein: CASKGTGPRSEQFF.

This sequence joins TRBV6-6 and TRBJ1-5; 9 positions agree with TRBD1. This CDR3 spans 14 amino acids. Germline V gives CDR1 MNHNY, CDR2 SVGAGI (reference sequence). The J segment lost 7 bases and the V segment lost 6 bases, leaving 7 bases of the junction unmatched. CDR3 nucleotide sequence: TGTGCCAGCAGCCTCGGGACAGGGAACCAGCCCCAGCATTTT. This codes for CASSLGTGNQPQHF.

This chain uses TRBV6-5 with TRBJ2-7, with TRBD2 identical over 8 bases. CDR1 MNHEY and CDR2 SVGAGI come from the germline V gene. With 6 bases clipped from V and 3 bases from J, the junction kept 7 bases outside the gene matches. The CDR3 runs to 14 residues. Here the CDR3 reads CASRPGLVVYEQYF. In nucleotides, the CDR3 is TGTGCCAGCAGACCGGGACTAGTAGTCTACGAGCAGTACTTC.

This chain uses TRBV30 with TRBJ2-3; TRBD1 aligns across 7 bases. From germline, CDR1 is GTSNPN and CDR2 SVGIG (reference sequence). The CDR3 loop spans 13 amino acids. J lost 5 bases, V lost 8 bases, and 10 bases had no gene match. The CDR3 spells CAGETGSLDTQYF. Here the CDR3 DNA reads TGTGCCGGTGAGACAGGGTCCCTAGATACGCAGTATTTT.